The clone carrying this T cell receptor beta chain has a handful of counts. The antigen remains unidentified. This sample is part of a study of T-cell reconstitution after alpha-beta-depleted transplantation in children. Overall study findings and caveats: Some patients showed high day-60 TCRbeta diversity, which derived from surviving recipient T cells and thymic progenitors. By about two months after transplant, alpha-beta T cells reportedly arose from several hundred graft clones that had expanded. T-cell numbers and diversity, one year after transplant, stemmed largely from T cells that were newly produced.

This sample's TCRbeta library carried unique molecular identifier barcodes. Using its own MiXCR run on the PCR reads, TCRdb lists one record per CDR3 protein. The table shows approximately 500,000 distinct CDR3 sequences, with roughly 10% occurring only once. Trimming removed 6 bases from V and 3 bases from J, with 15 bases in between. Germline-derived CDR1 and CDR2 are LNHDA and SQIVND (reference sequence). The length of the CDR3 is 15 residues. The chain links TRBV19 to TRBJ2-1; D gene unclear. The sequence derives from a child aged 2 to 10 with inherited bone marrow failure, due to receive a stem cell transplant. Sequencing used PBMCs, obtained before TCRalphabeta/CD19-depleted stem cell transplant. CDR3 protein: CASRVADLDYNEQFF. The CDR3 bases are TGTGCCAGTAGGGTCGCGGACCTCGACTACAATGAGCAGTTCTTC.